Listed below are T cell receptor beta chains from one sample, sequenced in a study of shared clonotypes between healthy human individuals. Repertoires were generated with immunoSEQ multiplex PCR, while TCRdb's copy carries only in-frame clones and drops some. The top ten clones hold under 2% of a sample with about 2.1 million clones, roughly 95% of them seen once. The sequenced sample was naive CD8+ T cells from PBMCs. These receptors were collected from a man aged 18 to 35 in good health. Some clones in this sample may be carry-over from other donors' samples. The CDR3 runs from the conserved cysteine through the conserved F or W. D genes are given only for firm matches. The listing skips clone size in some rows; elsewhere it reads once, few, many or a size class.

TRBJ1-1 TRBV7-9 NA NA CASSLGGETEAFF TGTGCCAGCAGCTTAGGTGGGGAAACTGAAGCTTTCTTT
TRBJ1-1 TRBV19 NA NA CASSGYGALTEAFF TGTGCCAGTAGTGGGTACGGCGCCCTCACTGAAGCTTTCTTT
TRBJ2-5 TRBV9 NA NA CASSTAGRVKETQYF TGTGCCAGCAGCACCGCGGGCAGGGTAAAAGAGACCCAGTACTTC
TRBJ2-7 TRBV28 TRBD2 NA CASFAALAGGSEQYF TGTGCCAGCTTCGCAGCATTAGCGGGAGGGAGCGAGCAGTACTTC
TRBJ2-5 TRBV2 TRBD1 NA CASSPGTEEETQYF TGTGCCAGCAGCCCCGGGACAGAGGAAGAGACCCAGTACTTC
TRBJ2-7 TRBV4-3 NA NA CASSQDRSGLLTDEQYF TGCGCCAGCAGCCAAGATCGCTCGGGTTTATTGACGGACGAGCAGTACTTC
TRBJ2-1 TRBV9 TRBD1 NA CASSSRDSERGHPSDEQFF TGTGCCAGCAGCTCCCGGGACAGCGAAAGGGGACATCCGAGCGATGAGCAGTTCTTC
TRBJ2-7 TRBV4-3 NA once CASSQDYRPNYEQYF TGCGCCAGCAGCCAAGATTACAGGCCAAACTACGAGCAGTACTTC
TRBJ2-3 TRBV27 TRBD2 NA CASSFLTSGSTDTQYF TGTGCCAGCAGTTTCCTGACTAGCGGAAGCACAGATACGCAGTATTTT
TRBJ2-3 TRBV5-6 TRBD2 NA CASSLGGRAPDTQYF TGTGCCAGCAGCTTGGGTGGGAGGGCGCCAGATACGCAGTATTTT
TRBJ1-1 TRBV6-1 NA once CASALYTEAFF TGTGCCAGTGCCCTATACACTGAAGCTTTCTTT
TRBJ1-1 TRBV15 NA NA CATSRDRSRVPEAFF TGTGCCACCAGCAGAGATCGGTCGAGGGTTCCTGAAGCTTTCTTT